The TCR beta chain described here comes from a study of Graves' ophthalmopathy and Graves' hyperthyroidism. Study-level findings and limits: Blood repertoires reportedly contained most expanded thyroid clonotypes above 0.001 frequency.

Amplification targeted the TCR beta CDR3 regions, with RNA transcripts as the source material. HTBI-primed RT-PCR formed the first round, and a multiplex PCR formed the second. TCRdb passed the multiplex PCR reads through MiXCR, listing each CDR3 protein once. The data hold some 360,000 distinct CDR3 sequences, with approximately 18% observed a single time. The table lists this clonotype with many counts. Its antigen is not identified. Someone took the PBMCs out of around 10 ml of fresh peripheral blood. The CDR3 runs to 13 residues. V lost 0 bases and J lost 3, with 6 bases in between. The germline V gene encodes CDR1 PRHDT and CDR2 FYEKMQ (reference sequence).

This rearrangement joins TRBV13 to TRBJ2-7; D remains unclear. This clonotype originated in an adult woman with stable Graves' hyperthyroidism. The material sequenced was peripheral blood. CDR3 protein: CASSLGSDYEQYF. In DNA, the CDR3 is TGTGCCAGCAGCTTAGGGTCGGACTACGAGCAGTACTTC.